Below, 24 T cell receptor beta chains from the same sample are listed, as sequenced in a study of T cells in localized non-small cell lung cancer. TCRdb's copy holds only in-frame clones and misses some; the assay was immunoSEQ multiplex PCR. This table holds 58,000 or so clones, roughly 90% found once. Specimen: peripheral blood, collected before any cancer treatment. The receptors shown here come from a woman between 35 and 70 years old with stage I lung adenocarcinoma.

V usage is TRBV7-6 and J usage is TRBJ2-2; possible D gene TRBD1, 6 bases. Germline lookup yields CDR1 SGHVS and CDR2 FNYEAQ. There are 15 residues in the CDR3. Trimming removed 5 bases at V and 5 bases at J, with 15 bases between. CDR3 bases: TGTGCCAGCAGCCGGACAGCGAGAGAGACCGGGGAGCTGTTTTTT. It encodes CASSRTARETGELFF.

V and J are TRBV7-9 and TRBJ1-1; TRBD1 might be the D (5 bases). V was clipped by 7 bases and J by 6 bases, with 9 bases between them. Germline values: CDR1 SEHNR, CDR2 FQNEAQ (reference sequence). This CDR3 has 11 residues. CDR3: CASNGQPEAFF. The CDR3 nucleotides read TGTGCCAGCAACGGACAACCTGAAGCTTTCTTT.

The chain carries TRBV5-4 and TRBJ1-1; D call uncertain. This CDR3 has 13 residues. With 0 bases removed from V and 5 bases from J, the gap between germline ends came to 8 bases. Germline lookup yields CDR1 SGHNT and CDR2 YYREEE (reference sequence). The CDR3 here is CASSLGLGTEAFF. In DNA form, the CDR3 reads TGTGCCAGCAGCTTGGGGCTAGGGACTGAAGCTTTCTTT.

The rearrangement joins TRBV5-8 to TRBJ1-3; D gene unclear. Germline V gene sequence: CDR1 SGHTS, CDR2 YDEGEE. CDR3 length: 15 amino acids. Trimming removed 4 bases at V and 0 bases at J, with 11 bases between. The CDR3 region is CASSRGLTSGNTIYF. CDR3 DNA sequence: TGTGCCAGCAGCCGTGGACTGACCTCTGGAAACACCATATATTTT. Full variable domain (missing parts from reference TRBV5-8 and TRBJ1-3): EAGVTQSPTHLIKTRGQQATLRCSPISGHTSVYWYQQALGLGLQFLLWYDEGEERNRGNFPPRFSGRQFPNYSSELNVNALELEDSALYLCASSRGLTSGNTIYFGEGSWLTVV.

J is TRBJ1-2 and V is TRBV9, with D possibly being TRBD1 (5 bases). V gave up 0 bases and J gave up 4 bases, with 16 bases separating them. CDR3 length: 16 amino acids. The germline V gene encodes CDR1 SGDLS and CDR2 YYNGEE. CDR3 region: CASSVDLSGASYGYTF. The CDR3 nucleotides read TGTGCCAGCAGCGTAGACTTGTCCGGGGCATCCTATGGCTACACCTTC.

This clone appeared once. V usage is TRBV2 and J usage is TRBJ2-2, with 12 nucleotides matching TRBD2. Germline V gives CDR1 SNHLY, CDR2 FYNNEI. J lost 7 bases, V lost 7 bases, and 10 bases had no gene match. This CDR3 comprises 16 residues. The CDR3 coding sequence is TGTGCCAGCAACGGACTAGCGGGGCTAGGAAACGGGGAGCTGTTTTTT. Its protein is CASNGLAGLGNGELFF.

The chain has TRBV5-1 and TRBJ1-4, with 8 bases aligning to TRBD1. The CDR3 is 16 residues long. Germline V lookup: CDR1 SGHRS, CDR2 YFSETQ. V was pared by 0 bases and J by 8 bases, with 9 bases of the junction left unmatched. CDR3 sequence: CASSLDTGGEGEKLFF. Written as DNA, the CDR3 is TGCGCCAGCAGCTTGGATACAGGGGGAGAAGGAGAAAAACTGTTTTTT.

The V gene is TRBV16, the J gene TRBJ2-2, with no clear D. Germline V gene data show CDR1 as KGHSY and CDR2 as FQNENV. The CDR3 extends over 16 amino acids. Trimming removed 4 bases from V and 6 bases from J, with 18 bases in between. Here the CDR3 reads CASSPRAQPFAGELFF. DNA of the CDR3: TGTGCCAGCAGCCCTAGGGCACAGCCGTTCGCCGGGGAGCTGTTTTTT.

V and J are TRBV6-1 and TRBJ2-5, with D uncertain. The V and J ends lost 4 bases and 7 bases respectively, with 10 bases between them. The CDR3 is 12 residues long. Germline values: CDR1 MNHNS, CDR2 SASEGT. The CDR3 sequence: CASSADGTTQYF. The CDR3 DNA follows: TGTGCCAGCAGTGCGGACGGTACGACCCAGTACTTC.

The rearrangement uses TRBV18 and TRBJ1-2; TRBD1 agrees at 8 bases. V was clipped by 2 bases and J by 6 bases; unmatched bases: 5. Germline CDR1 is KGHSH and CDR2 is LQKENI. The CDR3 is 14 amino acids. Written as DNA, the CDR3 is TGTGCCAGCTCACCAGCCGGGACAGGTAATGGCTACACCTTC. This encodes CASSPAGTGNGYTF.

The rearrangement links TRBV6-1 to TRBJ2-1; D is unclear. The V end was cut by 4 bases, the J end by 9 bases, with 7 bases between. The CDR3 totals 11 residues. Germline assignment: CDR1 MNHNS and CDR2 SASEGT. Here the CDR3 reads CASSAGSEQFF. The CDR3 DNA follows: TGTGCCAGCAGTGCCGGTTCTGAGCAGTTCTTC.

This clone was counted a single time. The chain combines TRBV6-1 with TRBJ1-1; 12 bases match TRBD1. From germline, CDR1 is MNHNS and CDR2 SASEGT. Unmatched junction bases numbered 3, after V lost 6 bases and J lost 4 bases. The CDR3 has 14 residues. CDR3 residues: CASRGTGGITEAFF. The CDR3 DNA reads TGTGCCAGCAGAGGGACAGGGGGCATCACTGAAGCTTTCTTT.

The V and J genes are TRBV5-6 and TRBJ1-5, with 8 bases lining up with TRBD1. J gave up 5 bases and V 4 bases, and 5 bases lay outside the gene matches. Germline CDR1 is SGHDT and CDR2 is YYEEEE. This CDR3 has 14 residues. CDR3 DNA sequence: TGTGCCAGCAGCACCGGGACAGGCCATCAGCCCCAGCATTTT. This sequence encodes CASSTGTGHQPQHF.

The chain links TRBV28 to TRBJ1-5; no reliable D call. The germline V gene encodes CDR1 MDHEN and CDR2 SYDVKM. Trimming took 3 bases from V and 5 from J, leaving 5 bases between them. This CDR3 spans 12 amino acids. The CDR3 sequence is CASSFRDQPQHF. The CDR3 bases are TGTGCCAGCAGTTTCCGGGATCAGCCCCAGCATTTT.

V usage is TRBV5-6 and J usage is TRBJ2-3; 11 bases map to TRBD2. The CDR3 length is 16 residues. V was pared by 0 bases and J by 5 bases, with 5 bases of the junction left unmatched. Per germline, CDR1 SGHDT and CDR2 YYEEEE. CDR3 coding DNA: TGTGCCAGCAGCTTGGGGACTAGCGGGTTTGGAGATACGCAGTATTTT. Translating it yields CASSLGTSGFGDTQYF.

V and J are TRBV27 and TRBJ1-1, with D unclear. Trimming took 6 bases from V and 5 from J, leaving 10 bases between them. The CDR3 loop spans 12 amino acids. In germline, CDR1 is MNHEY, CDR2 SMNVEV (reference sequence). DNA of the CDR3: TGTGCCAGCAGGATGGGTGGGACTGAAGCTTTCTTT. This translates into CASRMGGTEAFF.

The chain links TRBV6-5 to TRBJ2-1; tentatively, D is TRBD2 (7 bases). Trimming took 4 bases from V and 8 from J, leaving 21 bases between them. The CDR3 has 16 amino acids. CDR1 is MNHEY and CDR2 is SVGAGI in the germline V gene. The CDR3 DNA is TGTGCCAGCAGTTTCTCGGGGGGCGGGGGCCCCTATGAGCAGTTCTTC. Translating gives CASSFSGGGGPYEQFF.

The V gene is TRBV28, the J gene TRBJ2-1; D is possibly TRBD1 or TRBD2 (5 bases each). Deletions cut 6 bases from V and 8 bases from J, with 17 bases between. CDR1 is MDHEN and CDR2 is SYDVKM in the germline V gene. The CDR3 length is 14 residues. The CDR3 coding sequence is TGTGCCAGCAGCCCCCCCCGGGGCAGCGATGAGCAGTTCTTC. Amino acids: CASSPPRGSDEQFF.

The CDR3 reads CAWSAVLGSSYEQYF. The CDR3 region has the DNA TGTGCCTGGAGCGCTGTCCTGGGGAGCTCCTACGAGCAGTACTTC. V is TRBV30 and J is TRBJ2-7, with D perhaps TRBD2 (5 bases). V lost 3 bases and J lost 0, with 15 bases in between. This CDR3 spans 15 amino acids. The V gene's germline CDR1 is GTSNPN and CDR2 SVGIG (reference sequence).

Note on this clone: The identical CDR3 is also encoded by other nucleotide sequences in the sample. The chain recombines TRBV18 with TRBJ2-7, with TRBD1 matching over 8 bases. The CDR3 is made up of 15 amino acids. Trimming took 2 bases from V and 0 from J; bases not matched to a gene: 3. The germline V gene has CDR1 KGHSH and CDR2 LQKENI. CDR3 in amino acids: CASSPGTGGSYEQYF. Written as DNA, the CDR3 is TGTGCCAGCTCACCAGGAACAGGGGGCTCCTACGAGCAGTACTTC.

The V call is TRBV29-1, the J call TRBJ1-2; a weak D match, TRBD1 (6 bases). The CDR3 totals 13 residues. Germline lookup yields CDR1 SQVTM and CDR2 ANQGSEA. Trimming took off 5 bases at V and 5 bases at J, with 15 bases between the two ends. Here the CDR3 DNA reads TGCAGCGTTAAGGACAGCCTCCTTTATGGCTACACCTTC. Translated, it gives CSVKDSLLYGYTF.

The V call is TRBV19, the J call TRBJ1-2, with 8 nucleotides matching TRBD1. This CDR3 region has 12 residues. The J segment lost 4 bases and the V segment lost 6 bases, leaving 1 base of the junction unmatched. Germline V gene sequence: CDR1 LNHDA, CDR2 SQIVND (reference sequence). The CDR3 loop is CASSDRGYGYTF. CDR3 DNA: TGTGCCAGTAGCGACAGGGGCTATGGCTACACCTTC.

The gene calls are TRBV10-3 and TRBJ2-7; a weak D match, TRBD1 (5 bases). The CDR3 is 14 residues long. Trimming took off 6 bases at V and 2 bases at J, with 14 bases between the two ends. Looked up from germline, CDR1 is ENHRY and CDR2 is SYGVKD. CDR3 sequence: CAIRPATETYEQYF. Written as DNA, the CDR3 is TGTGCCATCAGGCCGGCGACAGAGACCTACGAGCAGTACTTC.

The chain joins TRBV6-1 to TRBJ1-1, with TRBD1 as a possible D gene (5 bases). V gave up 3 bases and J gave up 0 bases, with 8 bases separating them. This CDR3 region has 14 residues. Germline-derived CDR1 and CDR2 are MNHNS and SASEGT. The CDR3 nucleotides read TGTGCCAGCAGTGACACAGGTTTGAACACTGAAGCTTTCTTT. Its translation is CASSDTGLNTEAFF.